The next 7 T cell receptor beta chains were all read from a single sample in a study of shared clonotypes between healthy human individuals. Repertoires were generated with immunoSEQ multiplex PCR, while TCRdb's copy carries only in-frame clones and drops some. The sample yields under 200,000 clones, 90% to 95% seen once. The source material was naive CD4+ T cells sorted from blood. Subset in this sample: CD45RA+ positively selected. Receptor source: a woman aged 25 to 39 in good health.

This chain joins TRBV7-9 and TRBJ2-1; 11 nucleotides align to TRBD2. V was pared by 7 bases and J by 6 bases, with 11 bases of the junction left unmatched. The CDR3 spans 16 residues. CDR1 SEHNR and CDR2 FQNEAQ come from the germline V gene (reference sequence). The CDR3 is CASINRLAGLPNEQFF. The CDR3 nucleotides are TGTGCCAGCATCAATAGACTAGCGGGACTTCCCAATGAGCAGTTCTTC.

The chain has TRBV7-9 and TRBJ2-3, with 11 bases identical to TRBD2. With V trimmed by 5 bases and J by 4 bases, 8 bases remained unmatched. Germline CDR1 and CDR2: SEHNR and FQNEAQ (reference sequence). The CDR3 is 16 amino acids. The CDR3 is CASSRRLAGIADTQYF. CDR3 coding DNA: TGTGCCAGCAGCCGCAGACTAGCGGGAATCGCAGATACGCAGTATTTT.

This sequence joins TRBV27 and TRBJ2-3; 11 bases fit TRBD2. CDR3 length: 16 amino acids. Germline V gene data show CDR1 as MNHEY and CDR2 as SMNVEV (reference sequence). J was trimmed by 1 base and V by 3 bases; bases with no gene match: 3. The CDR3 spells CASSFSGRVGTDTQYF. The CDR3 DNA reads as TGTGCCAGCAGTTTTAGCGGGAGGGTGGGCACAGATACGCAGTATTTT.

The chain employs TRBV7-7 and TRBJ2-5; the D gene is possibly TRBD1 (6 bases). The CDR3 runs to 13 residues. Germline CDR1 reads SSHAT; CDR2 reads FNYEAQ (reference sequence). V lost 6 bases to trimming and J lost 2 bases, with 10 bases between them. CDR3 sequence (DNA): TGTGCCAGCAGTTTACAGGGTCAAGAGACCCAGTACTTC. It is translated as CASSLQGQETQYF.

This chain connects TRBV7-9 to TRBJ1-1, with no clear D. Germline loops: CDR1 SEHNR, CDR2 FQNEAQ (reference sequence). The CDR3 runs to 13 residues. V gave up 3 bases and J gave up 1 base, with 6 bases separating them. The CDR3 sequence is CASSFTSNTEAFF. The DNA for the CDR3 is TGTGCCAGCAGCTTCACATCGAACACTGAAGCTTTCTTT.

The genes are TRBV19 and TRBJ2-1, with TRBD2 matching over 11 bases. The V gene end was trimmed by 7 bases and the J gene end by 7 bases; junction bases not matched to a gene: 9. CDR3 length: 15 amino acids. CDR1 is LNHDA, CDR2 SQIVND, per germline (reference sequence). The CDR3 protein is CASNKLAGVYNEQFF. Written as DNA, the CDR3 is TGTGCCAGTAACAAACTAGCGGGAGTTTATAATGAGCAGTTCTTC.

A single count supports this clone. This rearrangement joins TRBV27 to TRBJ2-7, with TRBD2 identical over 10 bases. The CDR3 runs to 17 residues. The V gene's germline CDR1 is MNHEY and CDR2 SMNVEV (reference sequence). J lost 2 bases, V lost 5 bases, and 12 bases had no gene match. CDR3 in amino acids: CASSRLAGVVSPYEQYF. Written as DNA, the CDR3 is TGTGCCAGCAGTAGGCTAGCGGGAGTAGTAAGCCCCTACGAGCAGTACTTC.